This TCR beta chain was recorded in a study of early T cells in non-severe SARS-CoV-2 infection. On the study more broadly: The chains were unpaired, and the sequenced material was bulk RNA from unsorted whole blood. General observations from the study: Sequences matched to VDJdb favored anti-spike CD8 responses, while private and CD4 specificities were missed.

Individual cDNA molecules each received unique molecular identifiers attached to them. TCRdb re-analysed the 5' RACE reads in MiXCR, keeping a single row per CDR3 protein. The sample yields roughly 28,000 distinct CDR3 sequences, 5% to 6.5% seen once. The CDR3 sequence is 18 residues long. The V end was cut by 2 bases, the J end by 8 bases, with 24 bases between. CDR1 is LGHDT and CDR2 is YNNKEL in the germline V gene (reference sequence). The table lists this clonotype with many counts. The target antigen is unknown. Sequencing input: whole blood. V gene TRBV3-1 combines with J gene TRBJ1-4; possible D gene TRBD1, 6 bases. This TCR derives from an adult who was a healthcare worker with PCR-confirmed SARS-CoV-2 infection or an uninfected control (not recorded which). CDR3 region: CASSQSGTGRSYGEKLFF. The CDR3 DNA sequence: TGTGCCAGCAGCCAATCTGGAACAGGGCGAAGTTATGGGGAAAAACTGTTTTTT.